The 6 T cell receptor beta chains in this list originate from one sample, sequenced in a study of low-dose radiotherapy and immunotherapy resistance in tumors. Gene-specific TRAV and TRBV primers were used for first-strand cDNA, covering alpha and beta chains. Both a constant-region primer and a V-primer adapter served to amplify TCRs across roughly 20 PCR cycles. TCRdb reprocessed the reads via MiXCR and lists one record per CDR3 protein. This sample has some 40,000 distinct CDR3 sequences, with about a fifth found just once. Time point described: after trial treatment. Treatment described: LDRT plus nivolumab, ipilimumab, low-dose cyclophosphamide and aspirin (RACIN trial). This specimen was PBMCs, taken after low-dose radiotherapy plus immunotherapy. The receptors here all came from a female donor with ovarian cancer.

This clonotype was detected only once. Since a much larger clone is just one base distant, this may be a read error. The chain uses TRBV5-1 and TRBJ2-5, with D perhaps TRBD2 (6 bases). The CDR3 has 14 amino acids. Germline assignment: CDR1 SGHRS and CDR2 YFSETQ. V lost 7 bases, J lost 4 bases, and 17 bases lay in between. The CDR3 DNA is TGCGCCAGCTGCGGCGGGACTCAAGGAGAGACCCAGTACTTC. Protein: CASCGGTQGETQYF.

This clonotype came up many times. The chain combines TRBV18 with TRBJ2-7; 16 bases match TRBD2. The CDR3 has 19 residues. The germline CDR1 and CDR2 sequences are KGHSH and LQKENI. The V gene end was trimmed by 3 bases and the J gene end by 1 base; junction bases not matched to a gene: 9. The CDR3 loop reads CASSPPGLAGGPRSYEQYF. Written as DNA, the CDR3 is TGTGCCAGCTCACCCCCGGGACTAGCGGGAGGGCCTCGGTCCTACGAGCAGTACTTC.

In its sample, this clonotype was seen once. This rearrangement joins TRBV29-1 to TRBJ1-4, with D unclear. This CDR3 spans 13 amino acids. Between the trimmed V and J ends, which lost 6 bases and 0 bases, there was a span of 8 bases. Germline V gene lookup returns CDR1 SQVTM and CDR2 ANQGSEA. This CDR3 reads CSVLHATNEKLFF. Here the CDR3 DNA reads TGCAGCGTCCTCCACGCAACTAATGAAAAACTGTTTTTT.

As to this clonotype: This could be a read error, since a much larger clone is one nucleotide away. CDR3 protein: CASSPSGSSYIEQFF. In DNA form, the CDR3 reads TGTGCCAGCAGCCCTAGCGGGAGTTCCTACATTGAGCAGTTCTTC. The chain uses TRBV3-1 and TRBJ2-1; 10 bases map to TRBD2. Germline CDR1 is LGHDT and CDR2 is YNNKEL (reference sequence). The CDR3 extends over 15 amino acids.

The table lists this clonotype with a few counts. This CDR3 is CASRQGGDSNQPQHF. The CDR3 DNA sequence: TGTGCCAGCAGACAGGGAGGAGATAGCAATCAGCCCCAGCATTTT. The chain recombines TRBV2 with TRBJ1-5; tentative D call: TRBD1 (6 bases). This CDR3 has 15 residues. In germline, CDR1 is SNHLY, CDR2 FYNNEI. V was trimmed by 6 bases and J by 0 bases, leaving 12 bases between them.

The rearrangement uses TRBV15 and TRBJ2-3; D is uncertain. V was cut by 5 bases and J by 6 bases, with 9 bases left in between. The CDR3 sequence is 12 residues long. Germline V gene data show CDR1 as LNHNV and CDR2 as YYDKDF (reference sequence). The CDR3 nucleotides are TGTGCCACCAGCGTTCGTTGGGATACGCAGTATTTT. It yields the protein CATSVRWDTQYF.